Shown below are 8 T cell receptor beta chains from a single sample sequenced in a study of shared clonotypes between healthy human individuals. Naive CD8 cells were CD45RO-negative, positively selected for CCR7, excluding terminally differentiated effector memory CD45RA+ cells. Data came from immunoSEQ multiplex PCR; TCRdb stores just in-frame clones and leaves some out. The sample contains hundreds of thousands of clones, roughly 95% of which appear only once. Sequenced sample: naive CD8+ T cells sorted from blood. Source of these receptors: a woman younger than 45 in good health.

The chain is built from TRBV23-1 and TRBJ2-1; possibly TRBD2 for D (5 bases). TRBV23-1 is an ORF, and what it does is uncertain. The CDR3 spans 17 residues. V lost 6 bases, J lost 3 bases, and 21 bases lay in between. CDR3 loop: CASSPGLKRGNYNEQFF. The CDR3 DNA follows: TGCGCCAGCAGCCCCGGGCTCAAACGGGGAAACTACAATGAGCAGTTCTTC.

The V gene is TRBV5-1, the J gene TRBJ2-5; the match to TRBD2 covers 14 bases. From germline, CDR1 is SGHRS and CDR2 YFSETQ. V lost 4 bases, J lost 3 bases, and 2 bases stayed unmatched. This CDR3 spans 15 amino acids. The CDR3 sequence is CASSKGLAGEETQYF. CDR3 bases: TGCGCCAGCAGCAAGGGACTAGCGGGAGAAGAGACCCAGTACTTC.

The genes are TRBV5-4 and TRBJ1-1; tentative D call: TRBD1 (6 bases). The length of the CDR3 is 14 residues. The germline CDR1 and CDR2 sequences are SGHNT and YYREEE (reference sequence). V was pared by 5 bases and J by 5 bases, with 16 bases between. CDR3 amino acids: CASRSQGRETEAFF. CDR3 nucleotide sequence: TGTGCCAGCAGATCACAGGGAAGGGAGACTGAAGCTTTCTTT.

This rearrangement joins TRBV7-6 to TRBJ2-1, with D possibly TRBD2 on 6 matching bases. This CDR3 comprises 16 residues. Germline V gene data show CDR1 as SGHVS and CDR2 as FNYEAQ. V was cut by 0 bases and J by 9 bases, with 18 bases left in between. The CDR3 nucleotides are TGTGCCAGCAGCTTAGCATGGCCGGGGAGGCAAGGTGAGCAGTTCTTC. Translation gives CASSLAWPGRQGEQFF.

The chain links TRBV28 to TRBJ1-4; D unclear. Germline V gives CDR1 MDHEN, CDR2 SYDVKM. The CDR3 spans 13 residues. Trimming stripped 3 bases from V and 7 bases from J, with 9 bases between. The CDR3 DNA sequence: TGTGCCAGCAGTTTCCGGGCCAGTGAAAAACTGTTTTTT. It codes for CASSFRASEKLFF. The whole variable domain, filled in from reference TRBV28 and TRBJ1-4, reads DVKVTQSSRYLVKRTGEKVFLECVQDMDHENMFWYRQDPGLGLRLIYFSYDVKMKEKGDIPEGYSVSREKKERFSLILESASTNQTSMYLCASSFRASEKLFFGSGTQLSVL.

DNA for the CDR3: TGTGCCAGCAGCTTACGGACAGGGGGACTCTACGAGCAGTACTTC. Its protein is CASSLRTGGLYEQYF. The gene calls are TRBV11-2 and TRBJ2-7; 10 nucleotides align to TRBD1. CDR3 size: 15 residues. V lost 2 bases, J lost 3 bases, and 4 bases stayed unmatched. The germline V gene encodes CDR1 SGHAT and CDR2 FQNNGV.

The chain has TRBV9 and TRBJ1-5; D ambiguous. The germline CDR1 and CDR2 sequences are SGDLS and YYNGEE. This CDR3 has 18 residues. V lost 4 bases and J lost 0, with 20 bases in between. The CDR3 sequence: CASSFRPVEPYSNQPQHF. The CDR3 DNA reads TGTGCCAGCAGCTTTCGACCGGTAGAGCCTTATAGCAATCAGCCCCAGCATTTT.

This clone is a singleton in its sample. V and J are TRBV18 and TRBJ2-7, with D tentatively TRBD2 (5 bases). V lost 3 bases to trimming and J lost 3 bases, with 9 bases between them. There are 13 residues in the CDR3. CDR1 and CDR2 (germline): KGHSH, LQKENI. CDR3 sequence: CASSPGANYEQYF. Here the CDR3 DNA reads TGTGCCAGCTCACCGGGAGCCAACTACGAGCAGTACTTC.